This T cell receptor beta chain was retrieved from a study of T cell responses to AZD1222 COVID-19 vaccine. Trimming took 4 bases from V and 6 from J; bases not matched to a gene: 7. This CDR3 is built from 15 residues. In germline, CDR1 is SGDLS, CDR2 YYNGEE. Findings of the study overall: Dominant CD4 TCR responses targeted spike regions 160-218 and 743-854. AZD1222 recipients seropositive at baseline numbered only 6 or 7.

Of note for this clone: Its antigen is still unknown.

Libraries were prepared by immunoSEQ multiplex PCR; TCRdb keeps only in-frame clonotypes and omits some of them. The table has almost 35,000 clones, 85% to 90% seen once. Here the sequenced sample was peripheral blood, taken on day 0 of AZD1222 vaccination. This chain connects TRBV9 to TRBJ2-1; the match to TRBD2 covers 10 bases. This TCR derives from an adult in good health. CDR3 nucleotide sequence: TGTGCCAGCAGCATAAGCGGGGGGGCCGGCAATGAGCAGTTCTTC. It encodes CASSISGGAGNEQFF.